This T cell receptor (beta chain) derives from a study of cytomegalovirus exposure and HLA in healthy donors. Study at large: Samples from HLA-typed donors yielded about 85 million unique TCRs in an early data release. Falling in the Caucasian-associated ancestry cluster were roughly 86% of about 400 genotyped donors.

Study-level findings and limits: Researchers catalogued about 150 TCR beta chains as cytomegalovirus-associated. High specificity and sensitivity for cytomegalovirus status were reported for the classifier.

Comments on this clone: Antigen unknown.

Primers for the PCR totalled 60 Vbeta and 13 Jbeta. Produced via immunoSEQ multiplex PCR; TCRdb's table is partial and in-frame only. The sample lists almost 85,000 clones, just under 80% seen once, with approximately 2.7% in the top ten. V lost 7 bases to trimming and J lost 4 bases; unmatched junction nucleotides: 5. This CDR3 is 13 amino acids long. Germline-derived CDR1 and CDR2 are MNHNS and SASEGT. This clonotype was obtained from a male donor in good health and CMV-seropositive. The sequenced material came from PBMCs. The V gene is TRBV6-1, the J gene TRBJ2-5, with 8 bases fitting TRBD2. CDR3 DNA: TGTGCCAGCACTACGGGAGGGCGAGAGACCCAGTACTTC. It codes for CASTTGGRETQYF.